One and the same sample provided the 27 T cell receptor beta chains below, sequenced in a study of blood T cell repertoires in COVID-19. Profiling relied on immunoSEQ multiplex PCR, and the TCRdb table lists in-frame clones only, not all of them. The sample has roughly 100,000 clones, over 85% seen once. The sequenced sample consisted of peripheral blood. The origin of the receptors is an elderly woman in a cohort sampled during active COVID-19.

The V and J genes are TRBV18 and TRBJ1-2; 8 positions agree with TRBD1. The CDR3 covers 15 residues. The germline gives CDR1 KGHSH, CDR2 LQKENI. The trim removed 1 base at V and 4 bases at J, leaving 5 bases unmatched. The CDR3 is CASSPLQGAGYGYTF. The CDR3 nucleotides read TGTGCCAGCTCACCACTTCAGGGGGCCGGCTATGGCTACACCTTC.

This rearrangement joins TRBV5-1 to TRBJ2-2; TRBD2 matches 11 bases. V trimming: 4 bases; J trimming: 0 bases; junction bases outside the gene matches: 11. Germline values: CDR1 SGHRS, CDR2 YFSETQ. CDR3 length equals 19 residues. The CDR3 reads CASSRTSGRGAANTGELFF. Here the CDR3 DNA reads TGCGCCAGCAGCAGAACTAGCGGGAGAGGGGCCGCGAACACCGGGGAGCTGTTTTTT.

This chain connects TRBV19 to TRBJ1-2; maybe TRBD1 (5 bases). Germline V gene lookup returns CDR1 LNHDA and CDR2 SQIVND (reference sequence). The CDR3 runs 13 residues. V was pared by 9 bases and J by 8 bases, with 19 bases between. CDR3 sequence (DNA): TGTGCCAGCAATCGATTTGGGGCTGGGGGCTACACCTTC. It yields the protein CASNRFGAGGYTF.

The rearrangement joins TRBV28 to TRBJ2-7; D may be TRBD2 (5 bases). Germline lookup yields CDR1 MDHEN and CDR2 SYDVKM. CDR3 length: 13 amino acids. V shed 3 bases and J shed 7 bases, with 13 bases lying between them. The CDR3 reads CASSFAVSGEQYF. The DNA for the CDR3 is TGTGCCAGCAGTTTCGCAGTTTCGGGGGAGCAGTACTTC.

The V and J genes are TRBV29-1 and TRBJ2-7; TRBD2 agrees at 7 bases. This CDR3 region has 19 residues. Germline values: CDR1 SQVTM, CDR2 ANQGSEA. V lost 4 bases to trimming and J lost 3 bases; unmatched junction nucleotides: 24. The CDR3 DNA sequence: TGCAGCGTTGCCCCATGGGGAGGGGTGACACAAAGTGGTCTCTACGAGCAGTACTTC. It specifies CSVAPWGGVTQSGLYEQYF.

The genes are TRBV5-1 and TRBJ2-5, with D perhaps matching TRBD2 (5 bases). V was trimmed by 1 base and J by 5 bases, leaving 15 bases between them. Germline values: CDR1 SGHRS, CDR2 YFSETQ. This CDR3 region has 15 residues. The CDR3 nucleotides are TGCGCCAGCAGCTTGAAGCCTCAGGCGGGCGAGACCCAGTACTTC. It specifies CASSLKPQAGETQYF.

The rearrangement uses TRBV7-9 and TRBJ2-1; 10 nucleotides agree with TRBD2. This CDR3 contains 14 residues. J was trimmed by 4 bases and V by 11 bases; bases with no gene match: 8. Per the germline V gene, CDR1 is SEHNR and CDR2 is FQNEAQ (reference sequence). CDR3 sequence: CALRTSGNYNEQFF. The CDR3 DNA is TGTGCCTTGAGGACTAGCGGCAATTACAATGAGCAGTTCTTC.

This clone was seen a handful of times. The rearrangement links TRBV28 to TRBJ2-7; tentative D call: TRBD1 (6 bases). Trimming took off 3 bases at V and 3 bases at J, with 9 bases between the two ends. In germline, CDR1 is MDHEN, CDR2 SYDVKM. CDR3 size: 13 residues. The CDR3 region has the DNA TGTGCCAGCAGTTTGGGACACTTCTACGAGCAGTACTTC. Its translation is CASSLGHFYEQYF.

The chain combines TRBV9 with TRBJ2-1, with a weak D call TRBD2 (5 bases). V was pared by 4 bases and J by 1 base, with 12 bases between. Germline V gives CDR1 SGDLS, CDR2 YYNGEE. The CDR3 consists of 15 residues. The CDR3 sequence: CASSSLGGSYNEQFF. The CDR3 region has the DNA TGTGCCAGCAGCTCCCTCGGCGGGTCCTACAATGAGCAGTTCTTC.

The CDR3 reads CASSPTPLAGAVEQYF. The CDR3 coding sequence is TGTGCCAGCAGTCCGACCCCACTAGCGGGAGCGGTTGAGCAGTACTTC. The V gene is TRBV27, the J gene TRBJ2-7; 11 nucleotides align to TRBD2. Germline V gives CDR1 MNHEY, CDR2 SMNVEV (reference sequence). After removal of 5 bases from V and 7 bases from J, the junction contained 13 bases not matched to a gene. The CDR3 covers 16 residues.

The chain links TRBV29-1 to TRBJ2-5; 9 nucleotides match TRBD2. The V segment lost 6 bases and the J segment 5 bases; nucleotides outside the gene matches: 10. The CDR3 runs 14 residues. Per the germline V gene, CDR1 is SQVTM and CDR2 is ANQGSEA. The DNA of the CDR3 is TGCAGCGTCTCAGCGGGAGGCATTGGGGAGACCCAGTACTTC. Translation gives CSVSAGGIGETQYF.

The gene calls are TRBV27 and TRBJ2-7; D is perhaps TRBD2 (6 bases). The CDR3 runs 15 residues. Trimming pared 2 bases from V and 0 bases from J, leaving 11 bases between. Germline CDR1 MNHEY, CDR2 SMNVEV (reference sequence). In DNA, the CDR3 is TGTGCCAGCAGTTTAACGGGGGTAAACTCCTACGAGCAGTACTTC. Amino acid sequence: CASSLTGVNSYEQYF.

The chain couples TRBV7-6 to TRBJ2-1; D is uncertain. Germline CDR1 and CDR2: SGHVS and FNYEAQ. The V end lost 0 bases, the J end lost 5 bases, and 8 bases lay between the germline ends. The CDR3 runs to 14 residues. The CDR3 is CASSLAGPDNEQFF. The CDR3, as DNA: TGTGCCAGCAGCTTAGCTGGGCCGGACAATGAGCAGTTCTTC.

The table lists this clone with a count of one. V usage is TRBV7-8 and J usage is TRBJ1-5, with D perhaps TRBD1 (6 bases). Deletions cut 0 bases from V and 4 bases from J, with 7 bases between. Germline assignment: CDR1 SGHVS and CDR2 FQNEAQ. The CDR3 has 14 residues. The CDR3 protein is CASSLADRNQPQHF. As DNA, the CDR3 is TGTGCCAGCAGCTTAGCCGACAGGAATCAGCCCCAGCATTTT.

Turning to this clone: Other DNA sequences of this sample code for an identical CDR3. The chain joins TRBV20-1 to TRBJ2-5; no definite D call. Germline loops: CDR1 DFQATT, CDR2 SNEGSKA (reference sequence). Trimming cost V 3 bases and J 5 bases, with 4 bases left between them. The CDR3 runs to 10 residues. CDR3 DNA: TGCAGTGCTAGGAGGGAGACCCAGTACTTC. Its protein is CSARRETQYF.

The rearrangement uses TRBV5-8 and TRBJ1-3; no definite D call. Germline CDR1 and CDR2: SGHTS and YDEGEE. V lost 1 base and J lost 2, with 7 bases in between. The CDR3 is made up of 14 amino acids. CDR3 protein: CASSLWAPGNTIYF. The CDR3 bases are TGTGCCAGCAGCTTGTGGGCTCCTGGAAACACCATATATTTT.

This chain joins TRBV19 and TRBJ2-7; tentatively, D is TRBD1 (6 bases). The V end was cut by 9 bases, the J end by 7 bases, with 19 bases between. The CDR3 has 13 amino acids. CDR1 and CDR2 (germline): LNHDA, SQIVND (reference sequence). Here the CDR3 reads CASKPGQGYEQYF. CDR3 bases: TGTGCCAGCAAGCCGGGGCAGGGGTATGAGCAGTACTTC.

The chain employs TRBV6-5 and TRBJ2-7; a possible D gene is TRBD2 (5 bases). V was trimmed by 4 bases and J by 5 bases, leaving 15 bases between them. The CDR3 consists of 14 residues. Germline CDR1 reads MNHEY; CDR2 reads SVGAGI. The CDR3, as DNA: TGTGCCAGCAGTTCCTTACGGGGTGGTAACGAGCAGTACTTC. Its protein product is CASSSLRGGNEQYF.

CDR3 in amino acids: CASSGLAGSTDTQYF. The CDR3 DNA is TGTGCCAGCAGCGGACTAGCGGGGAGCACAGATACGCAGTATTTT. The chain employs TRBV4-2 and TRBJ2-3; 12 positions agree with TRBD2. CDR3 length equals 15 residues. The J segment lost 0 bases and the V segment lost 5 bases, leaving 0 bases of the junction unmatched. In germline, CDR1 is LGHNA, CDR2 YNFKEQ.

The CDR3 DNA sequence: TGTGCCAGCTCGGGCCTGGGCGGGAGGCACTACAATGAGCAGTTCTTC. Its translation: CASSGLGGRHYNEQFF. The chain combines TRBV28 with TRBJ2-1; 8 bases fit TRBD2. This CDR3 is 16 amino acids long. The trim removed 8 bases at V and 3 bases at J, leaving 12 bases unmatched. Germline V gene data show CDR1 as MDHEN and CDR2 as SYDVKM.

The rearrangement links TRBV3-1 (or the pseudogene TRBV3-2) to TRBJ1-2, with D unresolved. CDR3 size: 13 residues. V dropped 3 bases and J dropped 6 bases, with 11 bases sitting between them. Germline CDR1 reads LGHDT; CDR2 reads YNNKEL (reference sequence). CDR3 in amino acids: CASSQRAADGYTF. The CDR3 DNA is TGTGCCAGCAGCCAGAGGGCAGCGGATGGCTACACCTTC.

The J gene is TRBJ1-5, the V gene TRBV2, with a possible D match to TRBD1 (5 bases). This CDR3 contains 15 residues. Trimming removed 5 bases at V and 3 bases at J, with 14 bases between. Germline V gives CDR1 SNHLY, CDR2 FYNNEI. The CDR3 loop reads CASSKTGTINQPQHF. The CDR3 coding sequence is TGTGCCAGCAGTAAAACCGGGACTATCAATCAGCCCCAGCATTTT.

This clone was counted once. The rearrangement links TRBV2 to TRBJ1-4; 11 nucleotides align to TRBD1. The ends lost 6 bases at V and 8 bases at J; junction bases unmatched: 8. This CDR3 comprises 15 residues. CDR1 and CDR2 (germline): SNHLY, FYNNEI. CDR3 in amino acids: CASSAGQGAQEKLFF. In nucleotides, the CDR3 is TGTGCCAGCAGCGCTGGACAGGGGGCGCAAGAAAAACTGTTTTTT.

The chain joins TRBV28 to TRBJ2-2, with D hard to call. The V end lost 2 bases, the J end lost 6 bases, and 4 bases lay between the germline ends. This CDR3 has 12 amino acids. Germline-derived CDR1 and CDR2 are MDHEN and SYDVKM. CDR3 nucleotide sequence: TGTGCCAGCAGTTTACCGTCCGGGGAGCTGTTTTTT. This gives the protein CASSLPSGELFF.

The chain recombines TRBV12-3 or TRBV12-4 with TRBJ2-7; D ambiguous. Deletions cut 4 bases from V and 4 bases from J, with 8 bases between. The CDR3 length is 12 residues. CDR3 in amino acids: CASSSERYEQYF. The CDR3 DNA reads as TGTGCCAGCAGTTCAGAACGATACGAGCAGTACTTC.

Concerning this clone: An end of the junction differs from the germline gene, which may be a read error. Here the CDR3 reads CAGSRDTGALYEQYF. CDR3 in DNA: TGTGCCGGCAGTCGTGACACAGGGGCGCTATACGAGCAGTACTTC. V gene TRBV6-5 combines with J gene TRBJ2-7; TRBD1 agrees at 7 bases. Germline V gives CDR1 MNHEY, CDR2 SVGAGI. This CDR3 comprises 15 residues.

This clone was observed a few times. J is TRBJ1-1 and V is TRBV25-1; D uncertain. The CDR3 contains 15 residues. Germline V lookup: CDR1 MGHDK, CDR2 SYGVNS. Trimming took off 1 base at V and 5 bases at J, with 14 bases between the two ends. CDR3 region: CASSEWVGSTTEAFF. In DNA, the CDR3 is TGTGCCAGCAGTGAATGGGTAGGGAGCACGACTGAAGCTTTCTTT.